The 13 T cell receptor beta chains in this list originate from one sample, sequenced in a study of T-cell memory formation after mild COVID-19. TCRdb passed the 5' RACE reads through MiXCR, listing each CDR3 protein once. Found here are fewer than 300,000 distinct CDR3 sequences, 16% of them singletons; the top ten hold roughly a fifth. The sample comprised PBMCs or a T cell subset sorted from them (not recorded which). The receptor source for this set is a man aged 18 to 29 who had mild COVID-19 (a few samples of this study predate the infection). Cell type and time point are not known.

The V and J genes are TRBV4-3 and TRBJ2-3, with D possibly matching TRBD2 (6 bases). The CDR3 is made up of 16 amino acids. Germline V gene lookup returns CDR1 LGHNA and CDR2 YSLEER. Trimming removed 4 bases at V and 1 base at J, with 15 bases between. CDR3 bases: TGCGCCAGCAGCCTAAGACCGGGGGAAGGCACAGATACGCAGTATTTT. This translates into CASSLRPGEGTDTQYF.

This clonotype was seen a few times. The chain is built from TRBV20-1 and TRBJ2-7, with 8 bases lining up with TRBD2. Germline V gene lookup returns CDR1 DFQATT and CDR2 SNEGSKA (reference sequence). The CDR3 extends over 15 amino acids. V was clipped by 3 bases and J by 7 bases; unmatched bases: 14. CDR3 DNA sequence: TGCAGTGCTAGGCCACCGGGGGGGGCTTCGGGGGAGCAGTACTTC. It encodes CSARPPGGASGEQYF.

DNA of the CDR3: TGTGCCAGCAGCCGCCGGGACAGTAATTCACCCCTCCACTTT. Protein: CASSRRDSNSPLHF. This sequence joins TRBV3-1 and TRBJ1-6; TRBD1 aligns across 7 bases. This CDR3 spans 14 amino acids. Germline-derived CDR1 and CDR2 are LGHDT and YNNKEL (reference sequence). The V gene end was trimmed by 4 bases and the J gene end by 6 bases; junction bases not matched to a gene: 3.

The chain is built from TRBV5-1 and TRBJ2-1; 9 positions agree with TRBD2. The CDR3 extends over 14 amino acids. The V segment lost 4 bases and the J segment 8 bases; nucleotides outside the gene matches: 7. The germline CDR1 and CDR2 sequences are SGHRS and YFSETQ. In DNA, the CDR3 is TGCGCCAGCAGCAGTAGCGGGGGTAGCGATGAGCAGTTCTTC. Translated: CASSSSGGSDEQFF. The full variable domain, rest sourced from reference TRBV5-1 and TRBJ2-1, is KAGVTQTPRYLIKTRGQQVTLSCSPISGHRSVSWYQQTPGQGLQFLFEYFSETQRNKGNFPGRFSGRQFSNSRSEMNVSTLELGDSALYLCASSSSGGSDEQFFGPGTRLTVL.

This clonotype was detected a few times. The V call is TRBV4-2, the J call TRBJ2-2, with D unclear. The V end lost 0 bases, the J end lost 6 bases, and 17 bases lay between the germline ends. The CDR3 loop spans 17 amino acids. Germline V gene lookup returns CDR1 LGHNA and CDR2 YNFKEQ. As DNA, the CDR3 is TGTGCCAGCAGCCAAGATCGGAGACGCCTGAGGTCCGGGGAGCTGTTTTTT. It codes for CASSQDRRRLRSGELFF.

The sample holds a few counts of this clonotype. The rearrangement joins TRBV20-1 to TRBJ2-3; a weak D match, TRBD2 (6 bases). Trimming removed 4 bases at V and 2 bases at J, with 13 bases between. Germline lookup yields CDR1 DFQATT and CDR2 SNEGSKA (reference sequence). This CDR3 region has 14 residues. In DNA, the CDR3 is TGCAGTGCTACATCGGGACTCCTCACAGATACGCAGTATTTT. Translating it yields CSATSGLLTDTQYF.

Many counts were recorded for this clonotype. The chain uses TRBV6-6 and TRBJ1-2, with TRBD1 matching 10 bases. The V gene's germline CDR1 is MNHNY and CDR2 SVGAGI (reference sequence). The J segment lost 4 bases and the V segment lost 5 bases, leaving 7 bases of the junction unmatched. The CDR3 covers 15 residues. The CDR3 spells CASSTGTGEGYGYTF. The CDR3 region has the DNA TGTGCCAGCAGTACCGGGACAGGGGAGGGCTATGGCTACACCTTC.

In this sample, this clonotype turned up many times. CDR3 nucleotides: TGTGCCAGCAGGGCTAGCGGGGGCTCCCAAGAGACCCAGTACTTC. This codes for CASRASGGSQETQYF. J is TRBJ2-5 and V is TRBV28, with TRBD2 matching 10 bases. The length of the CDR3 is 15 residues. The ends lost 6 bases at V and 1 base at J; junction bases unmatched: 5. The germline V gene has CDR1 MDHEN and CDR2 SYDVKM.

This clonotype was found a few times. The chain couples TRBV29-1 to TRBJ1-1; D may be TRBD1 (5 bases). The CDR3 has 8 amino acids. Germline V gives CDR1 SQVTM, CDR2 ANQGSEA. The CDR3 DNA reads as TGCACTGACAGTGAAGCTTTCTTT. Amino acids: CTDSEAFF.

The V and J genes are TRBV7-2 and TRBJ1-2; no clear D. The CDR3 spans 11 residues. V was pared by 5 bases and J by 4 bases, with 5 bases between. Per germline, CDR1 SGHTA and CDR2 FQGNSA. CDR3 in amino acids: CASSPSYGYTF. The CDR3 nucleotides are TGTGCCAGCAGCCCATCCTATGGCTACACCTTC.

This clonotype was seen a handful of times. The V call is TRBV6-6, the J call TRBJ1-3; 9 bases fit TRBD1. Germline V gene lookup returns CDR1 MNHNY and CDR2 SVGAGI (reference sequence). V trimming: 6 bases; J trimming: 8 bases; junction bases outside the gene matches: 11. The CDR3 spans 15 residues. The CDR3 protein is CASSQTGTGFDTIYF. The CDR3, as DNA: TGTGCCAGCAGCCAGACCGGGACAGGGTTCGACACCATATATTTT.

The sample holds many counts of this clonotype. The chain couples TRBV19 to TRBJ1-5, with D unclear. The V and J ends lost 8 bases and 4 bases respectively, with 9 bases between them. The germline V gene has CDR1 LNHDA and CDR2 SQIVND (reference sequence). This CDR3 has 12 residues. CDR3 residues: CASEAQNQPQHF. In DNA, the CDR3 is TGTGCCAGTGAGGCGCAAAATCAGCCCCAGCATTTT. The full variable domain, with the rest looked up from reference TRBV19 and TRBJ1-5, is DGGITQSPKYLFRKEGQNVTLSCEQNLNHDAMYWYRQDPGQGLRLIYYSQIVNDFQKGDIAEGYSVSREKKESFPLTVTSAQKNPTAFYLCASEAQNQPQHFGDGTRLSIL.

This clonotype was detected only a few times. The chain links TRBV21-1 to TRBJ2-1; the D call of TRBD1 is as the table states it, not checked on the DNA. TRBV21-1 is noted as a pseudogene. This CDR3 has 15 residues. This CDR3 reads CASSNVSGRGDEQFF. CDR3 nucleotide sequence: TGTGCCAGCAGCAATGTGTCAGGCCGAGGGGATGAGCAGTTCTTC.